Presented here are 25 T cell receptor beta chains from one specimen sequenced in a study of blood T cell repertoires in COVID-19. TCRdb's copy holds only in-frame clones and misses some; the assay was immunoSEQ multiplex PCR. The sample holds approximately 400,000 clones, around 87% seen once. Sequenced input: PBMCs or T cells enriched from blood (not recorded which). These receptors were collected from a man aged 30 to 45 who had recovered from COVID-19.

The CDR3 sequence is CASSEARGGGAYEQYF. The DNA of the CDR3 is TGTGCCAGCAGTGAAGCGCGGGGAGGGGGAGCCTACGAGCAGTACTTC. This rearrangement joins TRBV6-1 to TRBJ2-7, with D perhaps TRBD2 (7 bases). V lost 0 bases to trimming and J lost 2 bases, with 14 bases between them. CDR1 and CDR2 from the germline V gene are MNHNS and SASEGT. CDR3 length equals 16 residues.

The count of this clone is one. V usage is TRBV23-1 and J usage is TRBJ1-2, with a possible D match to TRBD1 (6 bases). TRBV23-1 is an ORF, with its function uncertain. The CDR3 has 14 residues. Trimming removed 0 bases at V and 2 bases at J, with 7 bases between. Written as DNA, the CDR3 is TGCGCCAGCAGTCAATCAACAGGGAACTATGGCTACACCTTC. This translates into CASSQSTGNYGYTF.

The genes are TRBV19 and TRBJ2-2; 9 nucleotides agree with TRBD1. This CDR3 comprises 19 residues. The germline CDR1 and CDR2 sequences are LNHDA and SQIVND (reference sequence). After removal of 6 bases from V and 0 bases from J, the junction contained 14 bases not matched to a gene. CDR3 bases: TGTGCCAGTAGCGACGGCGACACAGGGGGCCCCCCGAACACCGGGGAGCTGTTTTTT. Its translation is CASSDGDTGGPPNTGELFF. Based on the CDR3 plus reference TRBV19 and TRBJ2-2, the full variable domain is DGGITQSPKYLFRKEGQNVTLSCEQNLNHDAMYWYRQDPGQGLRLIYYSQIVNDFQKGDIAEGYSVSREKKESFPLTVTSAQKNPTAFYLCASSDGDTGGPPNTGELFFGEGSRLTVL.

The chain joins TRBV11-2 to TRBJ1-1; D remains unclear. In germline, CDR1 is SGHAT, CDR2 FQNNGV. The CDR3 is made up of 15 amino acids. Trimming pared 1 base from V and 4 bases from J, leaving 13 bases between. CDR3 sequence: CASSLGRAAFTEAFF. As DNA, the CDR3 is TGTGCCAGCAGCTTAGGCAGAGCGGCCTTCACTGAAGCTTTCTTT.

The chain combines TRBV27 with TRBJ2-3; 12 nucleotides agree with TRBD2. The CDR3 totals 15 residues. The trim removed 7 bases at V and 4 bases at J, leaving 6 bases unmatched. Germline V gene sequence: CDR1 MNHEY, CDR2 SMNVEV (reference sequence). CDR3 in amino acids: CASTRTSGVADTQYF. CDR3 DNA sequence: TGTGCCAGCACCCGGACTAGCGGGGTGGCAGATACGCAGTATTTT.

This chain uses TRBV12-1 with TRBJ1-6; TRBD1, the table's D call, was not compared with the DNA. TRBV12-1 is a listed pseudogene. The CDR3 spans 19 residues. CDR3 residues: CASGFPRLDSCSYNSPLHF. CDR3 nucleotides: TGTGCCAGCGGATTCCCCCGTCTAGACAGTTGCTCCTATAATTCACCCCTCCACTTT.

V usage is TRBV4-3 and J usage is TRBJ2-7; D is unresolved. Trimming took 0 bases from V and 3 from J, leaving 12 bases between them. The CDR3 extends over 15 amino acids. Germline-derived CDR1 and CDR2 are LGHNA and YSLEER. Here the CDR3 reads CASSQERSEYYEQYF. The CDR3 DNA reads TGCGCCAGCAGCCAAGAAAGGAGCGAGTACTACGAGCAGTACTTC.

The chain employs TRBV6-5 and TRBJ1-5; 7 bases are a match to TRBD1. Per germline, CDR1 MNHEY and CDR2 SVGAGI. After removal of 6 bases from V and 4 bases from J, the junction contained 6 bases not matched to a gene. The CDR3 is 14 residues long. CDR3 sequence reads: CASSDPGGNQPQHF. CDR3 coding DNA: TGTGCCAGCAGCGACCCAGGGGGGAATCAGCCCCAGCATTTT.

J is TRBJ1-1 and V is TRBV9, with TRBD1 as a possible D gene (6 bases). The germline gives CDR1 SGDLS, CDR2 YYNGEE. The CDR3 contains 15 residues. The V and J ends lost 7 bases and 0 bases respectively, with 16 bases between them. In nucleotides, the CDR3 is TGTGCCAGCTCCAAGGGGGGGTCCATGAACACTGAAGCTTTCTTT. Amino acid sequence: CASSKGGSMNTEAFF. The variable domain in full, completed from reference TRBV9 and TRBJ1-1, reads DSGVTQTPKHLITATGQRVTLRCSPRSGDLSVYWYQQSLDQGLQFLIQYYNGEERAKGNILERFSAQQFPDLHSELNLSSLELGDSALYFCASSKGGSMNTEAFFGQGTRLTVV.

CDR3 residues: CASSFVAGSNQPQHF. The CDR3 DNA follows: TGTGCCAGCAGCTTCGTTGCAGGGAGCAATCAGCCCCAGCATTTT. This chain connects TRBV5-8 to TRBJ1-5; D perhaps matches TRBD1 (5 bases). The germline V gene encodes CDR1 SGHTS and CDR2 YDEGEE. This CDR3 region has 15 residues. V lost 2 bases and J 1 base, leaving 10 bases between the germline ends.

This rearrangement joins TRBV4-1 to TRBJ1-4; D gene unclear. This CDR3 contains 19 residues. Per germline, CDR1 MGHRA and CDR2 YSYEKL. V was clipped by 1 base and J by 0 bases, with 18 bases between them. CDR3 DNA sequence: TGCGCCAGCAGCCAAGTCGGAACTCTATCGGGATCAACTAATGAAAAACTGTTTTTT. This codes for CASSQVGTLSGSTNEKLFF.

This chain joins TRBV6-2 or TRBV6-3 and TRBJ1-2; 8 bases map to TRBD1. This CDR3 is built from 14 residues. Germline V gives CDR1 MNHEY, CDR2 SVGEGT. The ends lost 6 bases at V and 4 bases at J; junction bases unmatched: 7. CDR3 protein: CASSSGTGLYGYTF. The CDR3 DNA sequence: TGTGCCAGCAGCTCCGGGACAGGCCTCTATGGCTACACCTTC.

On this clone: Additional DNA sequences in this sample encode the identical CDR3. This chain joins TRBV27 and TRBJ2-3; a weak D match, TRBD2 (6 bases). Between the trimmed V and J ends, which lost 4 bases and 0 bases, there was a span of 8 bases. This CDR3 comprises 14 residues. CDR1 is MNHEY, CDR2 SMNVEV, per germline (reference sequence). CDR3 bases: TGTGCCAGCAGTTCCGGGGGAAGCACAGATACGCAGTATTTT. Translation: CASSSGGSTDTQYF.

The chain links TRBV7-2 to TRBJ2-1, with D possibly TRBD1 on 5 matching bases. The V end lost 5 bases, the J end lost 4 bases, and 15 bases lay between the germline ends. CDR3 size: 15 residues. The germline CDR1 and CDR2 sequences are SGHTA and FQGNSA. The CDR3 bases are TGTGCCAGCAGCCTCAATCAGGGTTTGTACAATGAGCAGTTCTTC. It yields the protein CASSLNQGLYNEQFF. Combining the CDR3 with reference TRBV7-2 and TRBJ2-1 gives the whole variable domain GAGVSQSPSNKVTEKGKDVELRCDPISGHTALYWYRQSLGQGLEFLIYFQGNSAPDKSGLPSDRFSAERTGGSVSTLTIQRTQQEDSAVYLCASSLNQGLYNEQFFGPGTRLTVL.

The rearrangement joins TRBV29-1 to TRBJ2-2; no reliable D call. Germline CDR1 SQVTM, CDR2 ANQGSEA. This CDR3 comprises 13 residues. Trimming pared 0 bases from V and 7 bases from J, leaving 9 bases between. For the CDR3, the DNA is TGCAGCGTTGAAGACAGGTTGTTCGGGGAGCTGTTTTTT. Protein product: CSVEDRLFGELFF.

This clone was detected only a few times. As DNA, the CDR3 is TGCAGTGTTATACGGGAAGGAAAACTGTTTTTT. Protein sequence: CSVIREGKLFF. The V call is TRBV20-1, the J call TRBJ1-4; D unresolved. The V gene lost 7 bases and the J gene lost 10 bases, with 13 bases spanning the gap. Germline assignment: CDR1 DFQATT and CDR2 SNEGSKA (reference sequence). The CDR3 totals 11 residues.

In DNA form, the CDR3 reads TGCGCCAGCACCCCTTCAGGGTGGGGTGAGCAGTTCTTC. It specifies CASTPSGWGEQFF. The genes are TRBV5-1 and TRBJ2-1, with a weak D call TRBD1 (5 bases). V was shortened by 6 bases and J by 9 bases, with 16 bases between the two germline ends. This CDR3 spans 13 amino acids. CDR1 is SGHRS and CDR2 is YFSETQ in the germline V gene.

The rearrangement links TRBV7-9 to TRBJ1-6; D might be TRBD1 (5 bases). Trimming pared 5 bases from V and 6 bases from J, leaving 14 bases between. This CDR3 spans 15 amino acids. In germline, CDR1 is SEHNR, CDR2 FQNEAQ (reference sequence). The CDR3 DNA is TGTGCCAGCAGCGGTAGTCGACAGCCTAATTCACCCCTCCACTTT. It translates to CASSGSRQPNSPLHF.

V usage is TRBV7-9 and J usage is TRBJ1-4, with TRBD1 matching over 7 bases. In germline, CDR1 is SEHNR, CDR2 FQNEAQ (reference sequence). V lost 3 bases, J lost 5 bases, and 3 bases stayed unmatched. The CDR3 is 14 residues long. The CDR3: CASSFGTANEKLFF. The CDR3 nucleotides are TGTGCCAGCAGCTTCGGGACAGCAAATGAAAAACTGTTTTTT.

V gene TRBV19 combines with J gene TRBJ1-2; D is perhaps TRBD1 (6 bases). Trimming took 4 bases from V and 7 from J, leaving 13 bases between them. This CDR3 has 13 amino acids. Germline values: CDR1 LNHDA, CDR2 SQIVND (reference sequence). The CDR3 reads CASSTVGAGGYTF. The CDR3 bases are TGTGCCAGTAGTACGGTGGGGGCCGGTGGCTACACCTTC.

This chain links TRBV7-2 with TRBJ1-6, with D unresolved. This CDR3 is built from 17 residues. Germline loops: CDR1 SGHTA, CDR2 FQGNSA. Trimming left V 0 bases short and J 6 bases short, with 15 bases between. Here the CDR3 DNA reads TGTGCCAGCAGCTTAGCGCCTGGCATCTTTTCTAATTCACCCCTCCACTTT. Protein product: CASSLAPGIFSNSPLHF.

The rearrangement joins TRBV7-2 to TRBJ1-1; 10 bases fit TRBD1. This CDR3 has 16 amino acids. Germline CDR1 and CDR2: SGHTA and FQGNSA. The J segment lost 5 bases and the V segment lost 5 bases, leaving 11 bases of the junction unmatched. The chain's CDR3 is CASSPEGQGGWTEAFF. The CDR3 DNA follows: TGTGCCAGCAGCCCCGAAGGACAGGGGGGGTGGACTGAAGCTTTCTTT.

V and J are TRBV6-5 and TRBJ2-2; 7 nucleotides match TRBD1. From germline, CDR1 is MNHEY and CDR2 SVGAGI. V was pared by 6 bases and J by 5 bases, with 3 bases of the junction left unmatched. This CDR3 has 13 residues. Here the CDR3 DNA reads TGTGCCAGCAGGTACAGGGGAACCGGGGAGCTGTTTTTT. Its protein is CASRYRGTGELFF.

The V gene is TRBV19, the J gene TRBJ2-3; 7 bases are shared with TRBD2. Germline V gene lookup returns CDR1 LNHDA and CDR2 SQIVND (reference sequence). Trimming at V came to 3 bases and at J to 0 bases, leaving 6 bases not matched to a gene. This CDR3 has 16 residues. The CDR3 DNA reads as TGTGCCAGTAGTATCGCTGGCGGGGGTAGCACAGATACGCAGTATTTT. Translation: CASSIAGGGSTDTQYF.

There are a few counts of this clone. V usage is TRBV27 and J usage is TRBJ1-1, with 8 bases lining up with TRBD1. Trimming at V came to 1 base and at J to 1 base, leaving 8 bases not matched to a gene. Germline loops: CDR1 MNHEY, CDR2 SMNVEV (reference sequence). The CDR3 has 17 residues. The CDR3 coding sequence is TGTGCCAGCAGTTTATATTGGACAGGGTTCTCGAACACTGAAGCTTTCTTT. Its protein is CASSLYWTGFSNTEAFF.